This T cell receptor beta chain emerged from a study of CDR3 diversity in severe acne. The CDR3 has 16 residues. Losses at the gene ends were 0 bases for V and 9 bases for J; bases not matched to a gene: 11. CDR1 and CDR2 (germline): SGDLS, YYNGEE. By share, this clonotype counts as medium-sized. TCRdb re-derived calls from the PCR reads in MiXCR, one entry per CDR3 protein. Of tens of thousands of distinct CDR3 sequences listed, approximately 49% were seen once; the top ten hold around a tenth. The specimen sequenced was blood. The V call is TRBV9, the J call TRBJ2-1; 8 nucleotides line up with TRBD2. The receptor was derived from a male donor with severe acne vulgaris. The CDR3 sequence: CASSVGAGASLGEQFF. The CDR3 bases are TGTGCCAGCAGCGTAGGAGCGGGAGCATCTCTCGGTGAGCAGTTCTTC.